This entry lists 18 T cell receptor beta chains sequenced from one sample in a study of cytomegalovirus exposure and HLA in healthy donors. This PCR relied on a set of 60 Vbeta primers and 13 Jbeta primers. Using immunoSEQ multiplex PCR, the repertoire was profiled, and TCRdb retains in-frame clones only, with some absent. The sample carries tens of thousands of clones, 65% to 80% recorded once. The sample was PBMCs. These TCRs come from a man younger than 45 in good health and CMV-seronegative.

This clone was detected once. This sequence joins TRBV5-1 and TRBJ1-1; weak D call: TRBD1 (6 bases). The CDR3 runs 19 residues. CDR1 and CDR2 from the germline V gene are SGHRS and YFSETQ. V lost 3 bases and J lost 0, with 24 bases in between. CDR3 nucleotide sequence: TGCGCCAGCAGCTGGCTCGGGCCCGGGACACCCCGTTTGAACACTGAAGCTTTCTTT. Translating it yields CASSWLGPGTPRLNTEAFF.

The V and J genes are TRBV6-5 and TRBJ1-4; 9 bases are a match to TRBD1. The CDR3 is 16 amino acids. Per germline, CDR1 MNHEY and CDR2 SVGAGI. Unmatched junction bases numbered 10, after V lost 4 bases and J lost 7 bases. The CDR3 spells CASSSRPGQGVEKLFF. The CDR3 DNA is TGTGCCAGCAGTTCCCGCCCGGGACAGGGAGTTGAAAAACTGTTTTTT.

V is TRBV5-1 and J is TRBJ1-4; D might be TRBD1 (6 bases). This CDR3 is 17 amino acids long. Germline lookup yields CDR1 SGHRS and CDR2 YFSETQ. V gave up 3 bases and J gave up 1 base, with 16 bases separating them. DNA for the CDR3: TGCGCCAGCAGCTACGTCCTTTTACAGGGAACTAATGAAAAACTGTTTTTT. Amino acids: CASSYVLLQGTNEKLFF.

The chain links TRBV12-5 to TRBJ1-1; 9 nucleotides align to TRBD1. CDR1 and CDR2 from the germline V gene are LGHNT and FRNRAP. With V trimmed by 5 bases and J by 8 bases, 12 bases remained unmatched. This CDR3 has 15 amino acids. CDR3 in DNA: TGTGCTAGTGGTCTAACGGACAGGGGCCACCCAGAAGCTTTCTTT. This gives the protein CASGLTDRGHPEAFF.

The chain carries TRBV27 and TRBJ2-7; 7 nucleotides align to TRBD1. CDR1 MNHEY and CDR2 SMNVEV come from the germline V gene (reference sequence). The CDR3 is 14 residues long. After removal of 4 bases from V and 2 bases from J, the junction contained 5 bases not matched to a gene. CDR3 sequence reads: CASSSTGTAYEQYF. The CDR3 nucleotides read TGTGCCAGCAGTTCAACCGGGACAGCCTACGAGCAGTACTTC.

This clone was observed a few times. The chain combines TRBV10-3 with TRBJ2-5; 9 nucleotides align to TRBD1. The DNA matches TRBJ2-7 better at its end, which makes the J call doubtful. CDR3 length: 13 residues. Germline-derived CDR1 and CDR2 are ENHRY and SYGVKD. In DNA, the CDR3 is TGTGCCATCACTCGGGACAGGGAATCCGAGCAGTACTTC. As protein: CAITRDRESEQYF.

The chain employs TRBV2 and TRBJ2-7; 7 bases are shared with TRBD1. CDR3 length: 12 residues. The germline gives CDR1 SNHLY, CDR2 FYNNEI. CDR3 region: CAATGLSYEQYF. Written as DNA, the CDR3 is TGTGCGGCGACAGGGCTCTCCTACGAGCAGTACTTC.

A remark on this clone: A read error may account for a junction end that differs from germline. The sample holds other DNA sequences that translate to the same CDR3. The CDR3 coding sequence is TGTGCCAGCAGTGAGAGGGAGAACACTGAGGCTTTCTTT. Protein product: CASSERENTEAFF. The chain combines TRBV6-4 with TRBJ1-1; no clear D gene. CDR1 is MRHNA, CDR2 SNTAGT, per germline. The CDR3 runs 13 residues.

The sample holds a few counts of this clone. This chain links TRBV2 with TRBJ1-1; TRBD1 is a possible D gene (6 bases). V shed 8 bases and J shed 0 bases, with 10 bases lying between them. CDR1 is SNHLY and CDR2 is FYNNEI in the germline V gene. This CDR3 has 13 amino acids. CDR3 region: CASLAGVNTEAFF. In DNA, the CDR3 is TGTGCCAGCCTAGCAGGGGTGAACACTGAAGCTTTCTTT.

V gene TRBV11-2 combines with J gene TRBJ2-3; the D gene is possibly TRBD2 (5 bases). Germline V CDR1 and CDR2: SGHAT, FQNNGV. The CDR3 sequence is 14 residues long. Trimming cost V 5 bases and J 4 bases, with 13 bases left between them. The CDR3 here is CASSTGLNSDTQYF. The CDR3 DNA reads TGTGCCAGCAGCACCGGACTGAATTCAGATACGCAGTATTTT.

The gene calls are TRBV6-1 and TRBJ1-5; 12 bases are a match to TRBD1. This CDR3 region has 17 residues. The V segment lost 0 bases and the J segment 6 bases; nucleotides outside the gene matches: 6. Looked up from germline, CDR1 is MNHNS and CDR2 is SASEGT. The CDR3 loop is CASSEAQGQGARQPQHF. CDR3 in DNA: TGTGCCAGCAGTGAAGCGCAGGGACAGGGGGCACGTCAGCCCCAGCATTTT.

V and J are TRBV6-5 and TRBJ1-2, with 7 nucleotides matching TRBD1. V was pared by 2 bases and J by 4 bases, with 10 bases of the junction left unmatched. The CDR3 has 16 amino acids. Germline-derived CDR1 and CDR2 are MNHEY and SVGAGI. Written as DNA, the CDR3 is TGTGCCAGCAGTTACCATGGGGGCAGGGGGACCTATGGCTACACCTTC. This translates into CASSYHGGRGTYGYTF.

The chain joins TRBV7-9 to TRBJ1-1, with a weak D call TRBD1 (6 bases). Looked up from germline, CDR1 is SEHNR and CDR2 is FQNEAQ (reference sequence). V dropped 5 bases and J dropped 3 bases, with 16 bases sitting between them. The CDR3 covers 15 residues. Here the CDR3 DNA reads TGTGCCAGCAGCATCACTACAGGGTGGGACACTGAAGCTTTCTTT. It yields the protein CASSITTGWDTEAFF.

The chain links TRBV5-6 to TRBJ1-1; TRBD1 is a possible D gene (5 bases). The CDR3 length is 14 residues. Germline V gene sequence: CDR1 SGHDT, CDR2 YYEEEE. The ends were cut back, 0 bases at V and 2 bases at J, with 8 bases in the middle. In nucleotides, the CDR3 is TGTGCCAGCAGCTTGGGGGGGGGAAACACTGAAGCTTTCTTT. Translation gives CASSLGGGNTEAFF.

This clone was seen once. CDR3 sequence: CASSSLWENSGNTIYF. The CDR3 coding sequence is TGCGCCAGCAGTAGCCTCTGGGAGAACTCTGGAAACACCATATATTTT. The chain employs TRBV10-2 and TRBJ1-3; D is ambiguous. V shed 5 bases and J shed 0 bases, with 14 bases lying between them. Per the germline V gene, CDR1 is WSHSY and CDR2 is SAAADI. The CDR3 spans 16 residues.

This chain uses TRBV7-2 with TRBJ1-5; D unclear. The CDR3 spans 15 residues. V was trimmed by 2 bases and J by 3 bases, leaving 11 bases between them. Germline assignment: CDR1 SGHTA and CDR2 FQGNSA. The CDR3 reads CASSLTGIPNQPQHF. The DNA for the CDR3 is TGTGCCAGCAGCTTAACGGGGATTCCCAATCAGCCCCAGCATTTT. The full variable domain, with the rest looked up from reference TRBV7-2 and TRBJ1-5, is GAGVSQSPSNKVTEKGKDVELRCDPISGHTALYWYRQSLGQGLEFLIYFQGNSAPDKSGLPSDRFSAERTGGSVSTLTIQRTQQEDSAVYLCASSLTGIPNQPQHFGDGTRLSIL.

This rearrangement joins TRBV4-1 to TRBJ2-5, with D perhaps TRBD1 (6 bases). TRBJ2-7 matches the DNA end more closely, so the J call is doubtful. The germline V gene encodes CDR1 MGHRA and CDR2 YSYEKL. The CDR3 sequence is 20 residues long. This CDR3 reads CASSQDFGRVGGGGSYEQYF. The CDR3 DNA sequence: TGCGCCAGCAGCCAAGATTTTGGCAGGGTAGGGGGTGGGGGATCCTACGAGCAGTACTTC.

This clone occurred a few times. The chain recombines TRBV19 with TRBJ1-3, with a tentative D call TRBD1 (5 bases). V lost 8 bases to trimming and J lost 4 bases, with 15 bases between them. CDR3 length: 14 amino acids. Looked up from germline, CDR1 is LNHDA and CDR2 is SQIVND (reference sequence). The CDR3 DNA reads TGTGCCAGTCATCAAGGGGTTAGAGGAAACACCATATATTTT. It encodes CASHQGVRGNTIYF.